The clone carrying this T cell receptor (beta chain) was observed a few times. This entry comes from a study of blood T cell repertoires in COVID-19. Clones were read by immunoSEQ multiplex PCR, and TCRdb kept only the in-frame ones, dropping some. The sample lists 150,000 to 180,000 clones; 83% were seen once. CDR1 is LNHDA and CDR2 is SQIVND in the germline V gene (reference sequence). The CDR3 runs 13 residues. V was pared by 0 bases and J by 11 bases, with 4 bases of the junction left unmatched. The specimen sequenced was peripheral blood. The chain carries TRBV19 and TRBJ1-5; 7 bases align to TRBD1. The sequence was collected from a woman aged 55-69 years with COVID-19, enrolled during active disease. CDR3 nucleotide sequence: TGTGCCAGTAGTATAGATAGGGGGCGGACCCAGCATTTT. Encoded protein: CASSIDRGRTQHF.